The 20 T cell receptor beta chains below come from one sample, sequenced in a study of brain T cells in children with intractable seizures. Only cases whose brain tissue showed the highest T cell transcript signatures were sequenced. Generated by immunoSEQ multiplex PCR, the TCRdb table keeps only in-frame clones and is missing some. The sample lists just over 5,000 clones; around 92% were seen once. The material sequenced was resected brain tissue, taken at surgery. The receptors come from a boy under three years old with focal cortical dysplasia and intractable seizures.

The chain couples TRBV3-1 (or the pseudogene TRBV3-2) to TRBJ2-5; D gene unclear. CDR1 is LGHDT and CDR2 is YNNKEL in the germline V gene (reference sequence). The CDR3 loop spans 17 amino acids. V was pared by 2 bases and J by 1 base, with 17 bases between. The CDR3 loop is CASSQLVSLAVQETQYF. The CDR3 bases are TGTGCCAGCAGCCAATTGGTGAGCTTAGCCGTCCAAGAGACCCAGTACTTC.

V and J are TRBV16 and TRBJ1-5; no firm D call. With 4 bases removed from V and 4 bases from J, the gap between germline ends came to 11 bases. Per germline, CDR1 KGHSY and CDR2 FQNENV. The CDR3 has 14 residues. The DNA for the CDR3 is TGTGCCAGCAGCCCCTACCAGGAAAATCAGCCCCAGCATTTT. Translating gives CASSPYQENQPQHF. Looking up the rest from reference TRBV16 and TRBJ1-5 gives the full variable domain: GEEVAQTPKHLVRGEGQKAKLYCAPIKGHSYVFWYQQVLKNEFKFLISFQNENVFDETGMPKERFSAKCLPNSPCSLEIQATKLEDSAVYFCASSPYQENQPQHFGDGTRLSIL.

The rearrangement links TRBV7-2 to TRBJ1-2; no definite D call. V gave up 5 bases and J gave up 3 bases, with 13 bases separating them. The CDR3 is 14 amino acids. CDR1 is SGHTA, CDR2 FQGNSA, per germline. The CDR3, as DNA: TGTGCCAGCAGCCGCTGGGCAGCCGACTATGGCTACACCTTC. Its protein product is CASSRWAADYGYTF.

This clone was detected once. The J gene is TRBJ2-3, the V gene TRBV9, with D possibly TRBD1 on 6 matching bases. With 3 bases removed from V and 2 bases from J, the gap between germline ends came to 22 bases. Germline-derived CDR1 and CDR2 are SGDLS and YYNGEE. This CDR3 is built from 18 residues. CDR3 residues: CASSASVSGGSNTDTQYF. DNA for the CDR3: TGTGCCAGCAGCGCCTCGGTGTCTGGGGGCTCAAACACAGATACGCAGTATTTT.

CDR3 in amino acids: CASSPYLRTENTEAFF. CDR3 sequence (DNA): TGTGCCAGCAGCCCGTACCTAAGGACTGAGAACACTGAAGCTTTCTTT. The gene calls are TRBV4-2 and TRBJ1-1; no reliable D call. This CDR3 region has 16 residues. Germline CDR1 and CDR2: LGHNA and YNFKEQ. The V and J ends lost 4 bases and 1 base respectively, with 16 bases between them.

V gene TRBV13 combines with J gene TRBJ2-7; TRBD2 agrees at 13 bases. This CDR3 has 16 amino acids. V was clipped by 5 bases and J by 4 bases; unmatched bases: 8. CDR1 and CDR2 from the germline V gene are PRHDT and FYEKMQ (reference sequence). CDR3 protein: CASSPSGTSGVYEQYF. In DNA form, the CDR3 reads TGTGCCAGCAGCCCTTCCGGGACTAGCGGGGTTTACGAGCAGTACTTC.

This rearrangement joins TRBV28 to TRBJ1-4; D not certain. The germline CDR1 and CDR2 sequences are MDHEN and SYDVKM. CDR3 length: 16 residues. V was trimmed by 3 bases and J by 4 bases, leaving 15 bases between them. The CDR3 loop is CASSLGVGRVNEKLFF. The DNA of the CDR3 is TGTGCCAGCAGTTTGGGTGTGGGCAGAGTTAATGAAAAACTGTTTTTT. The full variable domain, in which reference TRBV28 and TRBJ1-4 provide the parts outside the CDR3, is DVKVTQSSRYLVKRTGEKVFLECVQDMDHENMFWYRQDPGLGLRLIYFSYDVKMKEKGDIPEGYSVSREKKERFSLILESASTNQTSMYLCASSLGVGRVNEKLFFGSGTQLSVL.

The chain is built from TRBV5-6 and TRBJ2-7; 9 bases map to TRBD2. The CDR3 covers 15 residues. Germline loops: CDR1 SGHDT, CDR2 YYEEEE. V gave up 0 bases and J gave up 3 bases; unmatched junction bases: 4. CDR3 region: CASSLGLAELYEQYF. DNA of the CDR3: TGTGCCAGCAGCTTGGGACTAGCGGAGCTCTACGAGCAGTACTTC.

This clone was counted a single time. The chain is built from TRBV6-5 and TRBJ1-5, with D hard to call. The CDR3 length is 12 residues. The germline gives CDR1 MNHEY, CDR2 SVGAGI. V lost 7 bases to trimming and J lost 4 bases, with 8 bases between them. The CDR3 DNA reads as TGTGCCAGCATGCTGGGGAATCAGCCCCAGCATTTT. It specifies CASMLGNQPQHF.

This sequence joins TRBV6-5 and TRBJ1-5, with 8 nucleotides matching TRBD1. Germline V gene data show CDR1 as MNHEY and CDR2 as SVGAGI. The CDR3 has 15 amino acids. Trimming removed 6 bases from V and 1 base from J; junction bases left unmatched: 5. CDR3 nucleotides: TGTGCCAGCAGACTCACAGGGGGGAGCAATCAGCCCCAGCATTTT. Residues: CASRLTGGSNQPQHF.

V usage is TRBV23-1 and J usage is TRBJ1-1; no clear D gene. TRBV23-1 is marked as an open reading frame, function uncertain. The CDR3 runs to 11 residues. CDR3 residues: CAREGNTEAFF. CDR3 DNA sequence: TGCGCACGGGAAGGGAACACTGAAGCTTTCTTT.

The rearrangement uses TRBV21-1 and TRBJ1-2. TRBV21-1 is given as a pseudogene. The CDR3 runs 14 residues. CDR3 coding DNA: TGTGCCAGCATGGTTGGGGGGTGGCACTATGGCTACACCTTC. Translated, it gives CASMVGGWHYGYTF.

This sequence joins TRBV7-2 and TRBJ1-5, with D possibly matching TRBD1 (6 bases). CDR3 length: 15 residues. Trimming shortened V by 1 base and J by 6 bases, and 13 bases separated the two germline ends. Germline V gene sequence: CDR1 SGHTA, CDR2 FQGNSA. This CDR3 is CASSLVAGEPQPQHF. The DNA for the CDR3 is TGTGCCAGCAGCTTAGTGGCAGGGGAGCCTCAGCCCCAGCATTTT.

The sample holds one count of this clone. The chain employs TRBV3-1 (or the pseudogene TRBV3-2) and TRBJ2-5, with D uncertain. Trimming stripped 1 base from V and 6 bases from J, with 6 bases between. This CDR3 has 12 residues. Germline V gene data show CDR1 as LGHDT and CDR2 as YNNKEL (reference sequence). The DNA of the CDR3 is TGTGCCAGCAGCCAAGGGATGAAGACCCAGTACTTC. Its translation is CASSQGMKTQYF.

The gene calls are TRBV4-1 and TRBJ1-2, with no clear D. CDR3 length equals 15 residues. Germline V gene sequence: CDR1 MGHRA, CDR2 YSYEKL. The V end was cut by 0 bases, the J end by 4 bases, with 12 bases between. The CDR3 is CASSQEVSGSYGYTF. The DNA for the CDR3 is TGCGCCAGCAGCCAAGAGGTTTCGGGGTCCTATGGCTACACCTTC.

The chain recombines TRBV7-9 with TRBJ1-1, with TRBD1 identical over 7 bases. V trimming: 7 bases; J trimming: 11 bases; junction bases outside the gene matches: 10. CDR1 is SEHNR, CDR2 FQNEAQ, per germline (reference sequence). The CDR3 length is 12 residues. The CDR3 DNA follows: TGTGCCAGCAACCTCGCTGGGACAGTGGCTTTCTTT. Protein: CASNLAGTVAFF.

The chain links TRBV10-3 to TRBJ1-1; D gene uncertain. CDR1 and CDR2 from the germline V gene are ENHRY and SYGVKD. V lost 0 bases to trimming and J lost 1 base, with 6 bases between them. CDR3 length equals 14 residues. Here the CDR3 reads CAISESGQNTEAFF. CDR3 DNA: TGTGCCATCAGTGAGTCTGGGCAGAACACTGAAGCTTTCTTT.

In its sample, this clone was seen once. The CDR3 is CASSWGDSSWNEQFF. The DNA for the CDR3 is TGTGCCAGCAGCTGGGGGGACAGTAGCTGGAATGAGCAGTTCTTC. V and J are TRBV5-4 and TRBJ2-1, with D perhaps TRBD1 (7 bases). This CDR3 comprises 15 residues. Trimming took off 3 bases at V and 7 bases at J, with 17 bases between the two ends. CDR1 SGHNT and CDR2 YYREEE come from the germline V gene (reference sequence).

The chain employs TRBV28 and TRBJ2-7; TRBD1 or TRBD2 may be the D gene (7 bases each). The CDR3 extends over 21 amino acids. The V gene lost 7 bases and the J gene lost 4 bases, with 38 bases spanning the gap. Germline CDR1 is MDHEN and CDR2 is SYDVKM. The CDR3 sequence: CASTKGATVSTGMAAGYEQYF. Here the CDR3 DNA reads TGTGCCAGCACTAAGGGGGCCACGGTGTCTACAGGCATGGCAGCGGGGTACGAGCAGTACTTC. Together with reference TRBV28 and TRBJ2-7, the CDR3 gives the full variable domain: DVKVTQSSRYLVKRTGEKVFLECVQDMDHENMFWYRQDPGLGLRLIYFSYDVKMKEKGDIPEGYSVSREKKERFSLILESASTNQTSMYLCASTKGATVSTGMAAGYEQYFGPGTRLTVT.

The chain carries TRBV3-1 (or the pseudogene TRBV3-2) and TRBJ1-2, with D unresolved. The germline gives CDR1 LGHDT, CDR2 YNNKEL (reference sequence). The CDR3 spans 13 residues. The germline V and J ends were trimmed by 3 bases and 6 bases, with 11 bases remaining between them. CDR3 nucleotides: TGTGCCAGCAGCCAGGTACATAATGATGGCTACACCTTC. Its translation is CASSQVHNDGYTF.